This TCR beta chain derives from a study of T cells after yellow fever vaccination. Background on the study: Each low-cell-number fraction was prepared by means of SMART-Seq v4 Ultra Low Input. Notes on the study in general: Peaking on day 5 versus 15, the secondary response was faster but weaker. The bulk population could contribute abundant contaminating clonotypes to FACS-sorted repertoires.

CDR3 length equals 13 residues. V lost 0 bases to trimming and J lost 4 bases, with 7 bases between them. Germline assignment: CDR1 GTSNPN and CDR2 SVGIG (reference sequence). Each CDR3 protein gets one entry after TCRdb re-called the 5' RACE reads with MiXCR. The data show fewer than 650,000 distinct CDR3 sequences, less than 25% seen once. In this sample, this clonotype turned up many times. The antigen remains unidentified. The chain joins TRBV30 to TRBJ1-5; D ambiguous. This receptor was identified in a man between 18 and 35 years old who received the YFV17D yellow fever vaccine. The specimen was PBMCs, collected less than 25 days after the first yellow fever vaccination. CDR3 bases: TGTGCCTGGAGTGTAAGGGAGAATCAGCCCCAGCATTTT. Its protein product is CAWSVRENQPQHF.